One and the same sample provided the 29 T cell receptor beta chains below, sequenced in a study of cytomegalovirus exposure and HLA in healthy donors. 13 Jbeta primers and 60 Vbeta primers were used for the PCR. TCRdb's table, derived via immunoSEQ multiplex PCR, lists solely in-frame clones and lacks some. Among under 200,000 clones listed, around 78% were seen once. Sequenced sample: PBMCs. The receptors shown here come from a woman in her 50s in good health and CMV-seropositive.

This chain joins TRBV7-2 and TRBJ2-7, with 11 nucleotides matching TRBD1. Germline V CDR1 and CDR2: SGHTA, FQGNSA. This CDR3 spans 15 amino acids. Trimming took 5 bases from V and 2 from J; bases not matched to a gene: 5. CDR3 region: CASSPRTGGPYEQYF. In DNA, the CDR3 is TGTGCCAGCAGCCCGAGGACAGGGGGCCCCTACGAGCAGTACTTC.

Only a few counts were recorded for this clone. J is TRBJ2-1 and V is TRBV7-2; 8 bases are a match to TRBD2. The V and J ends lost 4 bases and 8 bases, in that order; junction bases with no gene match: 10. This CDR3 contains 15 residues. CDR1 and CDR2 from the germline V gene are SGHTA and FQGNSA. The CDR3 reads CASSSSGGGGYEQFF. The CDR3, as DNA: TGTGCCAGCAGCTCGTCGGGAGGGGGGGGGTATGAGCAGTTCTTC.

The rearrangement uses TRBV29-1 and TRBJ2-1; 9 nucleotides agree with TRBD1. Losses at the gene ends were 7 bases for V and 8 bases for J; bases not matched to a gene: 6. The CDR3 runs 12 residues. CDR1 SQVTM and CDR2 ANQGSEA come from the germline V gene. This CDR3 is CSGGQGGDEQFF. The CDR3 DNA sequence: TGCAGCGGGGGACAGGGAGGTGATGAGCAGTTCTTC.

This clone appeared a few times. The chain uses TRBV6-5 and TRBJ2-5, with 7 bases that match TRBD2. Trimming at V came to 7 bases and at J to 2 bases, leaving 10 bases not matched to a gene. Looked up from germline, CDR1 is MNHEY and CDR2 is SVGAGI. CDR3 length: 15 residues. CDR3 in DNA: TGTGCCAGCAACCACCAAGCGGGACCACAAGAGACCCAGTACTTC. This sequence encodes CASNHQAGPQETQYF.

The rearrangement joins TRBV9 to TRBJ2-7, with TRBD2 identical over 7 bases. This CDR3 has 15 residues. From germline, CDR1 is SGDLS and CDR2 YYNGEE. The junction had 8 bases not matched to a gene; V was cut back by 0 bases and J by 5 bases. Here the CDR3 DNA reads TGTGCCAGCAGCGTAGGAGCGGGGTCTTCCCACGAGCAGTACTTC. Its protein product is CASSVGAGSSHEQYF.

The chain has TRBV28 and TRBJ1-1; no clear D. The CDR3 contains 15 residues. Germline V gene sequence: CDR1 MDHEN, CDR2 SYDVKM. V dropped 3 bases and J dropped 0 bases, with 11 bases sitting between them. CDR3 bases: TGTGCCAGCAGTTTTCCGGGAGACATGAACACTGAAGCTTTCTTT. It is translated as CASSFPGDMNTEAFF.

The V and J genes are TRBV5-6 and TRBJ1-1, with 8 positions matching TRBD1. This CDR3 is 17 amino acids long. The V gene end was trimmed by 4 bases and the J gene end by 1 base; junction bases not matched to a gene: 12. The germline gives CDR1 SGHDT, CDR2 YYEEEE. The CDR3 nucleotides are TGTGCCAGCAGCCAGGCGACAGGGGACCTGCAGAACACTGAAGCTTTCTTT. It specifies CASSQATGDLQNTEAFF.

This chain's CDR3 is CATSRDMGRVQHF. The CDR3 nucleotides are TGTGCCACCAGCAGAGATATGGGTCGGGTCCAGCATTTT. V gene TRBV15 combines with J gene TRBJ1-5; D not resolved. Trimming shortened V by 0 bases and J by 12 bases, and 12 bases separated the two germline ends. The CDR3 has 13 residues. CDR1 LNHNV and CDR2 YYDKDF come from the germline V gene (reference sequence).

The chain carries TRBV19 and TRBJ2-2, with D maybe TRBD1 (5 bases). Germline CDR1 is LNHDA and CDR2 is SQIVND (reference sequence). The length of the CDR3 is 15 residues. V was clipped by 5 bases and J by 4 bases, with 14 bases between them. Written as DNA, the CDR3 is TGTGCCAGTAGTCCAACCACAGGTATCACCGGGGAGCTGTTTTTT. This sequence encodes CASSPTTGITGELFF.

The rearrangement joins TRBV5-1 to TRBJ1-1; D may be TRBD1 (6 bases). CDR1 SGHRS and CDR2 YFSETQ come from the germline V gene. This CDR3 contains 12 residues. Deletions cut 0 bases from V and 11 bases from J, with 11 bases between. The CDR3 region is CASSLGGPEAFF. Written as DNA, the CDR3 is TGCGCCAGCAGCTTGGGGGGGCCGGAGGCTTTCTTT.

The chain joins TRBV10-3 to TRBJ2-2, with a tentative D call TRBD1 (5 bases). This CDR3 comprises 14 residues. Trimming removed 5 bases at V and 0 bases at J, with 7 bases between. The V gene's germline CDR1 is ENHRY and CDR2 SYGVKD. The CDR3 loop reads CAISYRTNTGELFF. The CDR3 DNA reads as TGTGCCATCAGTTACAGGACGAACACCGGGGAGCTGTTTTTT.

The genes are TRBV11-3 and TRBJ2-3; TRBD2 matches at 9 bases. The CDR3 covers 16 residues. Germline V CDR1 and CDR2: SGHNT, YENEEA. V lost 5 bases to trimming and J lost 1 base; unmatched junction nucleotides: 7. CDR3 bases: TGTGCCAGCAGCCAGAGTAGCGGGGGAGGCACAGATACGCAGTATTTT. Translating gives CASSQSSGGGTDTQYF.

The chain has TRBV19 and TRBJ1-5; 10 positions agree with TRBD1. The CDR3 totals 17 residues. Trimming took 7 bases from V and 5 from J; bases not matched to a gene: 14. Germline CDR1 is LNHDA and CDR2 is SQIVND (reference sequence). CDR3 DNA sequence: TGTGCCAGTAACTCACCGGCATCCGGGACAGGGGATCAGCCCCAGCATTTT. It codes for CASNSPASGTGDQPQHF.

This rearrangement joins TRBV28 to TRBJ2-1; 11 bases are a match to TRBD2. This CDR3 has 15 amino acids. Germline loops: CDR1 MDHEN, CDR2 SYDVKM. V lost 4 bases, J lost 7 bases, and 6 bases stayed unmatched. In DNA, the CDR3 is TGTGCCAGCAGTTCGCTAGCGGGAGGAGGGAATGAGCAGTTCTTC. It codes for CASSSLAGGGNEQFF. Drawing the rest from reference TRBV28 and TRBJ2-1, the complete variable domain is DVKVTQSSRYLVKRTGEKVFLECVQDMDHENMFWYRQDPGLGLRLIYFSYDVKMKEKGDIPEGYSVSREKKERFSLILESASTNQTSMYLCASSSLAGGGNEQFFGPGTRLTVL.

This chain uses TRBV5-4 with TRBJ1-1; 9 bases line up with TRBD1. Trimming took 3 bases from V and 5 from J; bases not matched to a gene: 5. The germline V gene encodes CDR1 SGHNT and CDR2 YYREEE (reference sequence). The CDR3 totals 14 residues. The CDR3 sequence: CASSSRTGDTEAFF. The CDR3 region has the DNA TGTGCCAGCAGCTCGAGGACAGGGGATACTGAAGCTTTCTTT.

V and J are TRBV19 and TRBJ2-7; unclear D gene. Germline CDR1 is LNHDA and CDR2 is SQIVND (reference sequence). The CDR3 loop spans 14 amino acids. Trimming took off 3 bases at V and 2 bases at J, with 11 bases between the two ends. CDR3 region: CASSIQVGPYEQYF. In DNA, the CDR3 is TGTGCCAGTAGTATTCAGGTCGGCCCCTACGAGCAGTACTTC.

This chain links TRBV28 with TRBJ1-2, with a possible D match to TRBD1 (6 bases). This CDR3 spans 15 amino acids. Germline lookup yields CDR1 MDHEN and CDR2 SYDVKM. Trimming shortened V by 5 bases and J by 6 bases, and 19 bases separated the two germline ends. In DNA form, the CDR3 reads TGTGCCAGCAGTCCCTGGGACACCGTAACCAATGGCTACACCTTC. It yields the protein CASSPWDTVTNGYTF.

This clone was seen a handful of times. The rearrangement uses TRBV6-1 and TRBJ1-5, with 7 bases matching TRBD1. The germline gives CDR1 MNHNS, CDR2 SASEGT. The CDR3 totals 16 residues. V shed 4 bases and J 2 bases; nucleotides not matched to a gene: 8. CDR3: CASSAGQVKGNQPQHF. CDR3 sequence (DNA): TGTGCCAGCAGTGCCGGACAGGTAAAAGGCAATCAGCCCCAGCATTTT.

DNA of the CDR3: TGTGCCAGCAGTTCCGGGCGGGTTCCTAATGAAAAACTGTTTTTT. Encoded protein: CASSSGRVPNEKLFF. The chain links TRBV7-2 to TRBJ1-4, with D unresolved. Germline V CDR1 and CDR2: SGHTA, FQGNSA. Trimming took 6 bases from V and 3 from J, leaving 14 bases between them. The CDR3 has 15 residues.

This rearrangement joins TRBV9 to TRBJ2-1; 9 bases are a match to TRBD2. V lost 0 bases, J lost 8 bases, and 6 bases stayed unmatched. Germline V CDR1 and CDR2: SGDLS, YYNGEE. This CDR3 has 15 residues. CDR3 sequence: CASSVEAGGGYEQFF. The CDR3 DNA sequence: TGTGCCAGCAGCGTAGAGGCGGGAGGGGGGTATGAGCAGTTCTTC.

V usage is TRBV7-2 and J usage is TRBJ2-3; 7 nucleotides align to TRBD2. The germline V gene has CDR1 SGHTA and CDR2 FQGNSA. The CDR3 is made up of 13 amino acids. With 6 bases clipped from V and 4 bases from J, the junction kept 4 bases outside the gene matches. CDR3 residues: CASRTSQADTQYF. CDR3 DNA: TGTGCCAGCAGGACTAGCCAAGCAGATACGCAGTATTTT. Full variable domain (missing parts from reference TRBV7-2 and TRBJ2-3): GAGVSQSPSNKVTEKGKDVELRCDPISGHTALYWYRQSLGQGLEFLIYFQGNSAPDKSGLPSDRFSAERTGGSVSTLTIQRTQQEDSAVYLCASRTSQADTQYFGPGTRLTVL.

J is TRBJ1-5 and V is TRBV19; D not resolved. Germline CDR1 reads LNHDA; CDR2 reads SQIVND (reference sequence). V was trimmed by 1 base and J by 0 bases, leaving 7 bases between them. CDR3 length: 15 amino acids. The CDR3 DNA follows: TGTGCCAGTAGTATAGTAGCTCTTAGCAATCAGCCCCAGCATTTT. This encodes CASSIVALSNQPQHF.

V gene TRBV5-1 combines with J gene TRBJ2-5, with a weak D call TRBD1 (5 bases). The CDR3 runs to 14 residues. The V end lost 1 base, the J end lost 3 bases, and 10 bases lay between the germline ends. CDR1 and CDR2 from the germline V gene are SGHRS and YFSETQ. CDR3 amino acids: CASSLYTGEETQYF. The CDR3 DNA is TGCGCCAGCAGCTTGTATACAGGAGAAGAGACCCAGTACTTC.

The chain carries TRBV4-2 and TRBJ2-3; 11 nucleotides match TRBD2. J was trimmed by 1 base and V by 4 bases; bases with no gene match: 4. The CDR3 has 16 residues. CDR1 is LGHNA and CDR2 is YNFKEQ in the germline V gene. CDR3 amino acids: CASSPTSGMGTDTQYF. DNA for the CDR3: TGTGCCAGCAGCCCGACTAGCGGGATGGGCACAGATACGCAGTATTTT.

The genes are TRBV27 and TRBJ1-4; D unresolved. Germline CDR1 reads MNHEY; CDR2 reads SMNVEV (reference sequence). V was cut by 6 bases and J by 0 bases, with 5 bases left in between. CDR3 length equals 13 residues. As DNA, the CDR3 is TGTGCCAGCAGAGCGGCAACTAATGAAAAACTGTTTTTT. Protein product: CASRAATNEKLFF.

This sequence joins TRBV19 and TRBJ2-5; D gene ambiguous. Germline V lookup: CDR1 LNHDA, CDR2 SQIVND (reference sequence). Between the trimmed V and J ends, which lost 4 bases and 3 bases, there was a span of 6 bases. CDR3 length: 12 residues. CDR3 nucleotide sequence: TGTGCCAGTAGTAACGTAGAAGAGACCCAGTACTTC. It yields the protein CASSNVEETQYF.

The genes are TRBV5-6 and TRBJ2-3; D is possibly TRBD1 (5 bases). Per the germline V gene, CDR1 is SGHDT and CDR2 is YYEEEE. The CDR3 runs 14 residues. V lost 3 bases and J lost 2, with 10 bases in between. CDR3 sequence reads: CASSWTTPTDTQYF. CDR3 coding DNA: TGTGCCAGCAGCTGGACAACACCCACAGATACGCAGTATTTT.

This clone came up once. The gene calls are TRBV4-3 and TRBJ2-3; weak D call: TRBD2 (6 bases). This CDR3 region has 14 residues. Trimming shortened V by 2 bases and J by 3 bases, and 9 bases separated the two germline ends. Germline-derived CDR1 and CDR2 are LGHNA and YSLEER. This CDR3 reads CASSQPGLTDTQYF. CDR3 in DNA: TGCGCCAGCAGCCAACCGGGACTTACAGATACGCAGTATTTT.

This chain joins TRBV7-2 and TRBJ2-7; 9 nucleotides agree with TRBD2. This CDR3 is built from 16 residues. Losses at the gene ends were 5 bases for V and 0 bases for J; bases not matched to a gene: 8. Looked up from germline, CDR1 is SGHTA and CDR2 is FQGNSA. This chain's CDR3 is CASSPGAGGFSYEQYF. As DNA, the CDR3 is TGTGCCAGCAGCCCAGGGGCGGGGGGGTTCTCCTACGAGCAGTACTTC.